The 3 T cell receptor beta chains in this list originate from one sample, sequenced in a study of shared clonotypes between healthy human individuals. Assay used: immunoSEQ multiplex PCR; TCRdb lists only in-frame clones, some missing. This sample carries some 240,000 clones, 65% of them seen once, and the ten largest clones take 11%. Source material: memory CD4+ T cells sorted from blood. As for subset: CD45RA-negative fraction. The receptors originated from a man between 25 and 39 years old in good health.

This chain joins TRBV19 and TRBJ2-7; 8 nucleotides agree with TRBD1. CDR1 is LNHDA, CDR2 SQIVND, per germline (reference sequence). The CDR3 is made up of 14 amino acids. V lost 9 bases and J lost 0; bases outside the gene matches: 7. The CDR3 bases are TGTGCCAGAACCGGGACAGGTATCTCCTACGAGCAGTACTTC. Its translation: CARTGTGISYEQYF. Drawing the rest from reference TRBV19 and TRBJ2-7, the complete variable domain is DGGITQSPKYLFRKEGQNVTLSCEQNLNHDAMYWYRQDPGQGLRLIYYSQIVNDFQKGDIAEGYSVSREKKESFPLTVTSAQKNPTAFYLCARTGTGISYEQYFGPGTRLTVT.

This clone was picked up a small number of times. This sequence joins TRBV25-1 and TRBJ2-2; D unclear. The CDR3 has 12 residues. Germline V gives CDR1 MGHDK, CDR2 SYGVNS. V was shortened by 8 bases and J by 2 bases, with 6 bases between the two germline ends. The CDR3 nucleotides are TGTGCCAGCCAATTCAACACCGGGGAGCTGTTTTTT. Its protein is CASQFNTGELFF. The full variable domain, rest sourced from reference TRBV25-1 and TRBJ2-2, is EADIYQTPRYLVIGTGKKITLECSQTMGHDKMYWYQQDPGMELHLIHYSYGVNSTEKGDLSSESTVSRIRTEHFPLTLESARPSHTSQYLCASQFNTGELFFGEGSRLTVL.

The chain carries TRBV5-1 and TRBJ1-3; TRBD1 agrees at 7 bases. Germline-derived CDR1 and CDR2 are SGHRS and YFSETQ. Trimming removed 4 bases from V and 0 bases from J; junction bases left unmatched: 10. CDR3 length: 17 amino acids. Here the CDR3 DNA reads TGCGCCAGCAGCCTCTACCCGACAGGGTACTCTGGAAACACCATATATTTT. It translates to CASSLYPTGYSGNTIYF.